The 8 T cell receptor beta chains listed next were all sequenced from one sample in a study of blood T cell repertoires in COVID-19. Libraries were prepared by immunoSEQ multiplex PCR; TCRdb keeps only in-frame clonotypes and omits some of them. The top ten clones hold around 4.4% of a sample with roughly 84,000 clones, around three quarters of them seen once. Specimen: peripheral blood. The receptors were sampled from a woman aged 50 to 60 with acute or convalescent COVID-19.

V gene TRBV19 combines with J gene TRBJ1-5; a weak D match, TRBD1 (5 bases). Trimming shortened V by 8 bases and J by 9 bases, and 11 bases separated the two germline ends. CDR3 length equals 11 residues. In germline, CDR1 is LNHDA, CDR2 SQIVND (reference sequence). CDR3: CASSFGGPQHF. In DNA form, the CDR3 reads TGTGCCAGTTCTTTCGGGGGGCCCCAGCATTTT.

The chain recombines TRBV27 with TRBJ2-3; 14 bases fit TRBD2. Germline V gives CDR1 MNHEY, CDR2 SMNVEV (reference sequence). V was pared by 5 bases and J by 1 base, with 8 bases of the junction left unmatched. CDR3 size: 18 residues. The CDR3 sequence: CASSRIPGLAGGTDTQYF. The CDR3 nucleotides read TGTGCCAGCAGTCGAATTCCGGGACTAGCGGGGGGCACAGATACGCAGTATTTT.

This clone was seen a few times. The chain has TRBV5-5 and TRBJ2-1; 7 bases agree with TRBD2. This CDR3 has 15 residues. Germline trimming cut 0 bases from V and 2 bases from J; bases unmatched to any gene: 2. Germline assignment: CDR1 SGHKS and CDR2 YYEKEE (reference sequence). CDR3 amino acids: CASSLGTSTYNEQFF. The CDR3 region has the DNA TGTGCCAGCAGCTTGGGGACTAGTACCTACAATGAGCAGTTCTTC.

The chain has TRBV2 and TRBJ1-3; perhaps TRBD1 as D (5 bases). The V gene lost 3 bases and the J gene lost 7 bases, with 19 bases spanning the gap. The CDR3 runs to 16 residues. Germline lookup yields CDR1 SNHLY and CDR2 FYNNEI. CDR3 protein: CASSENTGGRWNTIYF. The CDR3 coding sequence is TGTGCCAGCAGTGAGAATACGGGGGGACGTTGGAACACCATATATTTT.

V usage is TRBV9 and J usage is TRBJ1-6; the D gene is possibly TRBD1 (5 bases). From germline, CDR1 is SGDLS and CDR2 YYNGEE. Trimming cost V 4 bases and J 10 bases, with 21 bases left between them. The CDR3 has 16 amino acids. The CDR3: CASSTPTAFEESPLHF. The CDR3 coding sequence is TGTGCCAGCAGCACCCCGACAGCCTTTGAAGAATCACCCCTCCACTTT.

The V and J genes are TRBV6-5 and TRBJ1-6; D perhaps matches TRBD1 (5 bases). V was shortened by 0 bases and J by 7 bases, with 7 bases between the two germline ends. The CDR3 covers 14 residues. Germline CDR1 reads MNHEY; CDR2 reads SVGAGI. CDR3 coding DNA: TGTGCCAGCAGTTACTCGGGGGGAAATTCACCCCTCCACTTT. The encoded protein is CASSYSGGNSPLHF.

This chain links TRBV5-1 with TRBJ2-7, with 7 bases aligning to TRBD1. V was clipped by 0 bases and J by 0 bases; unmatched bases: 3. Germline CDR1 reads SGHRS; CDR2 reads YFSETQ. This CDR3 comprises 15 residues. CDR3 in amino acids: CASSLETGSSYEQYF. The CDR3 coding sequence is TGCGCCAGCAGCTTGGAGACAGGGTCCTCCTACGAGCAGTACTTC.

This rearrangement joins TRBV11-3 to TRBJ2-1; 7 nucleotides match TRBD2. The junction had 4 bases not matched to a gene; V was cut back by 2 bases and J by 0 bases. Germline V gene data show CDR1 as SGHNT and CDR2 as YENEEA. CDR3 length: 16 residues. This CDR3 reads CASSLQAGSSYNEQFF. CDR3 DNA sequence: TGTGCCAGCAGCTTACAAGCGGGGAGCTCCTACAATGAGCAGTTCTTC.